This entry is about one TCR beta chain. Its antigen is unknown. This specimen comes from a study of CD8 T cells in ankylosing spondylitis. Germline V gene sequence: CDR1 SEHNR, CDR2 FQNEAQ (reference sequence). This CDR3 spans 16 amino acids. Trimming removed 5 bases from V and 3 bases from J, with 17 bases in between. Molecular-barcoded quantitative 5'-RACE produced these TCR beta libraries. TCRdb ran MiXCR on the 5' RACE reads and lists one entry per CDR3 protein. The data show around 540,000 distinct CDR3 sequences, over 9.5% seen once. Findings and caveats of the study: Past research had described some motif variants in reactive arthritis synovial fluid and blood. Typical of ankylosing spondylitis blood, it appeared, was a TCR beta motif of under 10 highly homologous variants. CD8+ by phenotype, disease-linked clones were relatively rare in peripheral blood. In ankylosing spondylitis patients, matched synovial fluid reportedly showed significant enrichment of disease-linked clones.

What was sequenced was blood, either unsorted or a sorted T cell fraction (not recorded which). The chain is built from TRBV7-9 and TRBJ2-1; the D call may be TRBD1 or TRBD2 (6 bases each). The sequence was obtained from a male donor with ankylosing spondylitis. In nucleotides, the CDR3 is TGTGCCAGCAGCCATAGCCGGGGGCCGGTCTACAATGAGCAGTTCTTC. Translated, it gives CASSHSRGPVYNEQFF.